Below, 27 T cell receptor beta chains from the same sample are listed, as sequenced in a study of T cells in Graves' hyperthyroidism and ophthalmopathy. TCR beta CDR3 regions were amplified from RNA. Researchers ran a first-round RT-PCR on the TCR CDR3 using the HTBI primer set. Each CDR3 protein gets one entry after TCRdb re-called the multiplex PCR reads with MiXCR. The sample includes more than 450,000 distinct CDR3 sequences, 15% to 20% seen only once; the top ten take about 45%. Material: blood. Receptors were obtained from a man in his forties or fifties with Graves' ophthalmopathy.

The V call is TRBV5-4, the J call TRBJ1-3, with D possibly being TRBD1 (5 bases). Germline values: CDR1 SGHNT, CDR2 YYREEE (reference sequence). V lost 0 bases and J lost 7, with 11 bases in between. The CDR3 consists of 14 residues. CDR3 loop: CASSLVGGGNTIYF. The CDR3 nucleotides are TGTGCCAGCAGCTTGGTCGGGGGGGGTAACACCATATATTTT.

This clonotype was counted ten times or more. V gene TRBV3-1 combines with J gene TRBJ2-7, with 8 bases aligning to TRBD2. This CDR3 is built from 15 residues. Germline trimming cut 1 base from V and 9 bases from J; bases unmatched to any gene: 11. Germline CDR1 is LGHDT and CDR2 is YNNKEL (reference sequence). CDR3 coding DNA: TGTGCCAGCAGCCAAGTTGCGGGAGGCAGGATGAGGCAGTACTTC. Amino acids: CASSQVAGGRMRQYF.

The chain combines TRBV28 with TRBJ2-7, with 7 bases that match TRBD1. This CDR3 has 14 residues. Per germline, CDR1 MDHEN and CDR2 SYDVKM. V dropped 4 bases and J dropped 5; count of bases not matched to a gene: 8. In nucleotides, the CDR3 is TGTGCCAGCAGTTCATTGACAGGGATCGACGAGCAGTACTTC. Amino acid sequence: CASSSLTGIDEQYF.

V usage is TRBV20-1 and J usage is TRBJ2-7; 8 bases are a match to TRBD1. V was pared by 5 bases and J by 5 bases, with 14 bases of the junction left unmatched. The CDR3 spans 15 residues. CDR1 and CDR2 from the germline V gene are DFQATT and SNEGSKA (reference sequence). CDR3 DNA sequence: TGCAGTGCTCGCACAGCCGGACAGGGTTTGGACGAGCAGTACTTC. Translated: CSARTAGQGLDEQYF.

The rearrangement links TRBV24-1 to TRBJ2-2; 7 bases agree with TRBD1. The V segment lost 3 bases and the J segment 0 bases; nucleotides outside the gene matches: 3. The CDR3 covers 16 residues. CDR1 and CDR2 (germline): KGHDR, SFDVKD. DNA for the CDR3: TGTGCCACCAGTGATACCGGGACAGCGAACACCGGGGAGCTGTTTTTT. This sequence encodes CATSDTGTANTGELFF.

Concerning this clonotype itself: It may be a read error: a sequence one base away is much more abundant. The CDR3 DNA sequence: TGTGCCACCAGGTCGGGCGAGCAGTTCTTC. It is translated as CATRSGEQFF. The chain combines TRBV24-1 with TRBJ2-1; D remains ambiguous. The CDR3 has 10 residues. Germline CDR1 KGHDR, CDR2 SFDVKD. The V gene lost 7 bases and the J gene lost 10 bases, with 7 bases spanning the gap.

The chain joins TRBV11-2 to TRBJ2-7; 9 bases map to TRBD1. After removal of 6 bases from V and 4 bases from J, the junction contained 10 bases not matched to a gene. From germline, CDR1 is SGHAT and CDR2 FQNNGV. The CDR3 is made up of 15 amino acids. DNA for the CDR3: TGTGCCAGCAGTCAGGGGGCGGGACAGGGTTACGAGCAGTACTTC. Protein sequence: CASSQGAGQGYEQYF.

Comments on this clonotype: Relative to the germline gene, one junction end is altered; a read error may explain this. This chain links TRBV20-1 with TRBJ2-1, with a weak D call TRBD2 (5 bases). Germline V CDR1 and CDR2: DFQATT, SNEGSKA (reference sequence). This CDR3 spans 14 amino acids. The CDR3: CSASYGVKYNGQFF. For the CDR3, the DNA is TGCAGTGCTAGTTACGGGGTTAAGTACAATGGGCAGTTCTTC.

This clonotype was detected many times. The rearrangement uses TRBV5-1 and TRBJ2-1; D not certain. Germline V lookup: CDR1 SGHRS, CDR2 YFSETQ. The CDR3 consists of 15 residues. Trimming pared 0 bases from V and 1 base from J, leaving 8 bases between. The CDR3 spells CASSLDGDSYNEQFF. CDR3 bases: TGCGCCAGCAGCTTGGATGGCGATTCCTACAATGAGCAGTTCTTC.

The chain carries TRBV12-3 or TRBV12-4 and TRBJ2-5; D is unclear. V was shortened by 2 bases and J by 2 bases, with 15 bases between the two germline ends. This CDR3 contains 16 residues. Written as DNA, the CDR3 is TGTGCCAGCAGTTTAATGACTGTCGCACCGCAAGAGACCCAGTACTTC. Translated: CASSLMTVAPQETQYF.

The sample holds many counts of this clonotype. The rearrangement joins TRBV20-1 to TRBJ2-7, with TRBD1 matching 10 bases. Germline lookup yields CDR1 DFQATT and CDR2 SNEGSKA (reference sequence). The V gene end was trimmed by 4 bases and the J gene end by 4 bases; junction bases not matched to a gene: 4. This CDR3 has 13 amino acids. This CDR3 is CSATPGQGYEQYF. Here the CDR3 DNA reads TGCAGTGCTACGCCGGGACAGGGGTACGAGCAGTACTTC.

Note on this clonotype: This may stem from a read error, because a much larger clone lies one nucleotide away. V gene TRBV5-1 combines with J gene TRBJ2-7; a weak D match, TRBD1 (7 bases). CDR1 and CDR2 (germline): SGHRS, YFSETQ. There are 15 residues in the CDR3. The CDR3 sequence is CPSSLEAAGGNEQYF. The CDR3 nucleotides read TGCCCCAGCAGCTTGGAAGCGGCAGGGGGGAACGAGCAGTACTTC.

At least ten counts were recorded for this clonotype. The chain recombines TRBV2 with TRBJ1-5; no firm D call. This CDR3 is 11 amino acids long. V was pared by 5 bases and J by 13 bases, with 12 bases between. The germline gives CDR1 SNHLY, CDR2 FYNNEI. CDR3 in DNA: TGTGCCAGCAGTTTCGACCGCTTTCAGCATTTT. It specifies CASSFDRFQHF.

In the case of this clonotype: A much larger clone is a single base away; this may be a read error. CDR3 sequence: CASSLGTEPSYEQYF. CDR3 nucleotide sequence: TGTGCCAGCAGCTTAGGGACAGAGCCCTCCTACGAGCAGTACTTC. This chain joins TRBV11-2 and TRBJ2-7; the D gene is possibly TRBD1 (6 bases). V lost 1 base to trimming and J lost 0 bases, with 10 bases between them. The CDR3 consists of 15 residues. Germline V lookup: CDR1 SGHAT, CDR2 FQNNGV.

This clonotype has only one observation. The junction does not match germline at one end; this may be a read error. This sequence joins TRBV11-1 and TRBJ2-1, with a weak D call TRBD2 (6 bases). This CDR3 is built from 16 residues. CDR1 and CDR2 (germline): SGHAT, FQDESV (reference sequence). CDR3 sequence (DNA): TGTGCCAGCAGCTTAGCGGGAGGCACATCCTTCAATGAGCAGTTCTTC. Its protein is CASSLAGGTSFNEQFF.

This clonotype was counted many times. The V and J genes are TRBV27 and TRBJ2-3, with 8 bases lining up with TRBD1. From germline, CDR1 is MNHEY and CDR2 SMNVEV (reference sequence). The CDR3 runs to 17 residues. J was trimmed by 2 bases and V by 5 bases; bases with no gene match: 12. The CDR3 sequence is CASSKGQVSGATDTQYF. CDR3 DNA sequence: TGTGCCAGCAGTAAGGGACAGGTTTCAGGTGCCACAGATACGCAGTATTTT.

V gene TRBV20-1 combines with J gene TRBJ1-1; no definite D call. The V end lost 0 bases, the J end lost 2 bases, and 13 bases lay between the germline ends. There are 15 residues in the CDR3. Germline V gene data show CDR1 as DFQATT and CDR2 as SNEGSKA (reference sequence). The CDR3 here is CSARDPPRANTEAFF. In nucleotides, the CDR3 is TGCAGTGCTAGAGATCCCCCGAGGGCTAACACTGAAGCTTTCTTT.

The chain combines TRBV5-4 with TRBJ2-1; TRBD2 aligns across 9 bases. CDR3 size: 14 residues. V trimming: 6 bases; J trimming: 7 bases; junction bases outside the gene matches: 8. The germline CDR1 and CDR2 sequences are SGHNT and YYREEE (reference sequence). The CDR3 loop is CASNQPGLANEQFF. The DNA of the CDR3 is TGTGCCAGCAACCAACCGGGACTAGCAAATGAGCAGTTCTTC.

This clonotype was counted a few times. The chain uses TRBV12-3 or TRBV12-4 and TRBJ1-5, with 10 bases fitting TRBD1. The J segment lost 3 bases and the V segment lost 4 bases, leaving 6 bases of the junction unmatched. The CDR3 consists of 16 residues. This chain's CDR3 is CASSSGTGVVNQPQHF. CDR3 DNA sequence: TGTGCCAGCAGTTCCGGGACAGGGGTCGTCAATCAGCCCCAGCATTTT.

The chain couples TRBV6-2 or TRBV6-3 to TRBJ2-4, with 9 bases identical to TRBD2. The J segment lost 3 bases and the V segment lost 4 bases, leaving 10 bases of the junction unmatched. CDR3 length: 17 residues. CDR1 and CDR2 (germline): MNHEY, SVGEGT. CDR3 DNA: TGTGCCAGCAGTTCGCTGGCGGGGGGGCCGGGCAAAAACATTCAGTACTTC. This codes for CASSSLAGGPGKNIQYF.

The rearrangement joins TRBV6-1 to TRBJ2-3, with TRBD2 identical over 7 bases. The J segment lost 5 bases and the V segment lost 6 bases, leaving 11 bases of the junction unmatched. The CDR3 covers 15 residues. CDR1 is MNHNS and CDR2 is SASEGT in the germline V gene. The CDR3 is CASSGLTGGGDTQYF. The CDR3 DNA reads TGTGCCAGCAGCGGACTAACGGGGGGAGGAGATACGCAGTATTTT.

The rearrangement uses TRBV20-1 and TRBJ1-5; TRBD1 is a possible D gene (5 bases). The germline gives CDR1 DFQATT, CDR2 SNEGSKA (reference sequence). Trimming pared 0 bases from V and 6 bases from J, leaving 15 bases between. This CDR3 comprises 15 residues. In nucleotides, the CDR3 is TGCAGTGCTAGAGAGGCGGGCAGGGAAAGTCAGCCCCAGCATTTT. Encoded protein: CSAREAGRESQPQHF.

This clonotype was seen ten or more times. The V and J genes are TRBV5-1 and TRBJ2-2; D uncertain. Germline V CDR1 and CDR2: SGHRS, YFSETQ. CDR3 length: 12 amino acids. V dropped 7 bases and J dropped 7 bases, with 11 bases sitting between them. CDR3 in amino acids: CASDPGFGELFF. Here the CDR3 DNA reads TGCGCCAGCGACCCTGGGTTCGGGGAGCTGTTTTTT. The variable domain in full, with the rest retrieved from reference TRBV5-1 and TRBJ2-2, is KAGVTQTPRYLIKTRGQQVTLSCSPISGHRSVSWYQQTPGQGLQFLFEYFSETQRNKGNFPGRFSGRQFSNSRSEMNVSTLELGDSALYLCASDPGFGELFFGEGSRLTVL.

Only one count was recorded for this clonotype. The V call is TRBV9, the J call TRBJ2-1; D is undetermined. Germline assignment: CDR1 SGDLS and CDR2 YYNGEE. Trimming pared 0 bases from V and 10 bases from J, leaving 5 bases between. The CDR3 contains 11 residues. CDR3 in amino acids: CASSVAQEQFF. The CDR3 DNA follows: TGTGCCAGCAGCGTAGCCCAAGAGCAGTTCTTC.

The chain links TRBV3-1 to TRBJ2-5, with D possibly being TRBD1 or TRBD2 (5 bases each). The V end lost 4 bases, the J end lost 7 bases, and 16 bases lay between the germline ends. Germline loops: CDR1 LGHDT, CDR2 YNNKEL (reference sequence). The CDR3 extends over 14 amino acids. CDR3 in DNA: TGTGCCAGCAGCCCTCCGGGACGCCAGGGGACCCAGTACTTC. This translates into CASSPPGRQGTQYF.

V usage is TRBV6-1 and J usage is TRBJ2-7, with no clear D. In germline, CDR1 is MNHNS, CDR2 SASEGT. Trimming removed 6 bases from V and 7 bases from J, with 19 bases in between. This CDR3 spans 14 amino acids. The CDR3 DNA reads TGTGCCAGCAGATCCGGGCCTTCCCTCGGGGAGCAGTACTTC. This sequence encodes CASRSGPSLGEQYF.

This clonotype showed up just a few times. The chain has TRBV4-1 and TRBJ1-2; D is ambiguous. Germline assignment: CDR1 MGHRA and CDR2 YSYEKL. The CDR3 is 15 residues long. The ends were cut back, 0 bases at V and 4 bases at J, with 12 bases in the middle. In nucleotides, the CDR3 is TGCGCCAGCAGCCAAGAGCCCTCCCTGGGCTATGGCTACACCTTC. Protein: CASSQEPSLGYGYTF.